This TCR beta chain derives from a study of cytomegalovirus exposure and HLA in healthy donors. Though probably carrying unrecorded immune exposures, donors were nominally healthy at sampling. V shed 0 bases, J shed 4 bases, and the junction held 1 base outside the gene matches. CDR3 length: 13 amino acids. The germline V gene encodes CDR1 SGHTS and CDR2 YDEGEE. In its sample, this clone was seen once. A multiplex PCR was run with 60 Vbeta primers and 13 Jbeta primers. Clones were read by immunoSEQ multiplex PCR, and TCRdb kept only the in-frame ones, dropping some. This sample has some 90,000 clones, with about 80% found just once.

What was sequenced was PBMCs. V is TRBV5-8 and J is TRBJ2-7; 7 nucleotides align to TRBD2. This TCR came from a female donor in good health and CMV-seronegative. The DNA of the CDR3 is TGTGCCAGCAGCTTGGCTAGCGGATACGAGCAGTACTTC. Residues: CASSLASGYEQYF.